This is a list of T cell receptor beta chains from one sample in a study of cytomegalovirus exposure and HLA in healthy donors. Libraries were prepared by immunoSEQ multiplex PCR; TCRdb keeps only in-frame clonotypes and omits some of them. The sample holds about 160,000 clones; approximately 90% are singletons and the top ten take around 0.85%. The material sequenced was PBMCs. All receptors derive from a woman in her 30s in good health and CMV-seronegative. CDR3s include the opening cysteine and the closing phenylalanine or tryptophan. The order of the fields is J gene, V gene, clone size, CDR3 protein. Where a row states a size, it is once, few, many or the class of an expanded clone; other rows omit it.

J: TRBJ2-1
V: TRBV9
size: NA
CDR3: CASSVAPYNEQFF

J: TRBJ1-3
V: TRBV5-1
size: NA
CDR3: CASSDSNRYTIYF

J: TRBJ2-5
V: TRBV25-1
size: once
CDR3: CASSTGGRARETQYF

J: TRBJ1-1
V: TRBV16
size: NA
CDR3: CASSRRQGVRTEAFF

J: TRBJ2-3
V: TRBV4-1
size: NA
CDR3: CASSQDILAGLSDTQYF

J: TRBJ2-1
V: TRBV5-1
size: NA
CDR3: CASSFGQTYNEQFF

J: TRBJ1-2
V: TRBV19
size: NA
CDR3: CASSIEVTGGSNYGYTF

J: TRBJ1-5
V: TRBV28
size: NA
CDR3: CASSFPGQVGYSNQPQHF

J: TRBJ1-1
V: TRBV11-2
size: NA
CDR3: CASSTPRGTEAFF

J: TRBJ1-2
V: TRBV30
size: NA
CDR3: CAWTPGNYGYTF

J: TRBJ2-1
V: TRBV4-1
size: NA
CDR3: CASSHPGVSSYNEQFF

J: TRBJ2-5
V: TRBV7-9
size: NA
CDR3: CATSGWRQETQYF

J: TRBJ2-1
V: TRBV6-1
size: NA
CDR3: CASSWTGLGNEQFF

J: TRBJ1-4
V: TRBV18
size: NA
CDR3: CASFGQGALTNEKLFF

J: TRBJ2-3
V: TRBV6-1
size: NA
CDR3: CASSRLTSGGTQYF

J: TRBJ1-5
V: TRBV21-1
size: NA
CDR3: CASSKVVHWRQPQHF

J: TRBJ1-2
V: TRBV7-8
size: NA
CDR3: CASSPRQGADYGYTF

J: TRBJ1-4
V: TRBV7-2
size: NA
CDR3: CASSPRPQGNEKLFF

J: TRBJ2-3
V: TRBV6-6
size: NA
CDR3: CASSQLAGVTDTQYF

J: TRBJ1-4
V: TRBV6-6
size: few
CDR3: CASSPRQGELEKLFF

J: TRBJ1-1
V: TRBV18
size: NA
CDR3: CASSPSHRNTEAFF

J: TRBJ2-1
V: TRBV5-6
size: NA
CDR3: CASSSLSALSTTINEQFF

J: TRBJ1-1
V: TRBV6-5
size: NA
CDR3: CASSSRGRIPEAFF

J: TRBJ1-1
V: TRBV6-1
size: NA
CDR3: CASSESRGNTEAFF

J: TRBJ2-3
V: TRBV18
size: NA
CDR3: CASSPPTLAGLADTQYF

J: TRBJ2-2
V: TRBV29-1
size: NA
CDR3: CSVEGPSGAANTGELFF

J: TRBJ1-2
V: TRBV29-1
size: NA
CDR3: CSVEGTGPGYTF

J: TRBJ2-7
V: TRBV7-2
size: NA
CDR3: CASSFGGISYEQYF

J: TRBJ1-1
V: TRBV2
size: NA
CDR3: CASSPDRSPHTEAFF

J: TRBJ2-7
V: TRBV5-4
size: once
CDR3: CASSSRTGPEQYF

J: TRBJ2-5
V: TRBV13
size: once
CDR3: CASSSTYAREPKETQYF

J: TRBJ1-1
V: TRBV10-3
size: NA
CDR3: CATRGGQGGTEAFF

J: TRBJ2-7
V: TRBV11-2
size: NA
CDR3: CASSATSGPGTGSEQYF

J: TRBJ2-1
V: TRBV5-1
size: NA
CDR3: CASSLGDRGNNEQFF

J: TRBJ2-7
V: TRBV9
size: NA
CDR3: CASSVEGGDTGNEQYF

J: TRBJ1-6
V: TRBV30
size: NA
CDR3: CAWTSVKGNSPLHF

J: TRBJ2-1
V: TRBV12-5
size: NA
CDR3: CASASEDRVTNEQFF

J: TRBJ1-2
V: TRBV28
size: NA
CDR3: CASSSQGAGYGYTF

J: TRBJ1-1
V: TRBV19
size: NA
CDR3: CASSAGPGHNTEAFF

J: TRBJ2-2
V: TRBV5-6
size: NA
CDR3: CASSLAVGAGELFF

J: TRBJ2-5
V: TRBV14
size: NA
CDR3: CASSQNRLAGGPWKTQYF

J: TRBJ2-7
V: TRBV27
size: few
CDR3: CASRPSGRAGNEQYF

J: TRBJ1-5
V: TRBV5-6
size: NA
CDR3: CASSPTGLNQPQHF

J: TRBJ2-1
V: TRBV7-2
size: NA
CDR3: CASSYYGGGVNEQFF